The 17 T cell receptor beta chains in this list originate from one sample, sequenced in a study of T-cell memory formation after mild COVID-19. Using its own MiXCR run on the 5' RACE reads, TCRdb lists one record per CDR3 protein. The profile shows approximately 260,000 distinct CDR3 sequences, over 15% of them singletons. The sequenced sample consisted of PBMCs or a T cell subset sorted from them (not recorded which). The receptor set was obtained from a man between 18 and 35 years old who had mild COVID-19 (a few samples of this study predate the infection). Cell type and time point are not known.

There are many counts of this clonotype. The CDR3 sequence: CATQGWETQYF. The CDR3 DNA sequence: TGTGCCACACAGGGGTGGGAGACCCAGTACTTC. The V gene is TRBV2, the J gene TRBJ2-5, with 7 bases that match TRBD1. V lost 10 bases to trimming and J lost 5 bases; unmatched junction nucleotides: 4. CDR1 is SNHLY and CDR2 is FYNNEI in the germline V gene. This CDR3 is 11 amino acids long.

This chain links TRBV4-1 with TRBJ1-1; a weak D match, TRBD1 (5 bases). The CDR3 covers 15 residues. The germline V and J ends were trimmed by 0 bases and 1 base, with 9 bases remaining between them. Germline CDR1 is MGHRA and CDR2 is YSYEKL. CDR3 sequence: CASSQDRDGNTEAFF. The CDR3 DNA reads as TGCGCCAGCAGCCAAGATCGGGACGGGAACACTGAAGCTTTCTTT.

V usage is TRBV3-1 and J usage is TRBJ1-5; D is unresolved. The V gene lost 0 bases and the J gene lost 2 bases, with 11 bases spanning the gap. This CDR3 is 16 amino acids long. Germline lookup yields CDR1 LGHDT and CDR2 YNNKEL (reference sequence). The CDR3 loop is CASSQEPPMGNQPQHF. DNA for the CDR3: TGTGCCAGCAGCCAAGAACCCCCCATGGGCAATCAGCCCCAGCATTTT. Full variable domain (rest looked up from reference TRBV3-1 and TRBJ1-5): DTAVSQTPKYLVTQMGNDKSIKCEQNLGHDTMYWYKQDSKKFLKIMFSYNNKELIINETVPNRFSPKSPDKAHLNLHINSLELGDSAVYFCASSQEPPMGNQPQHFGDGTRLSIL.

The CDR3 DNA reads as TGCGCCAGCAGCGAGGACAGGGGGACGGGCTATGGCTACACCTTC. It yields the protein CASSEDRGTGYGYTF. V and J are TRBV5-1 and TRBJ1-2, with 10 bases identical to TRBD1. Germline V lookup: CDR1 SGHRS, CDR2 YFSETQ. The CDR3 contains 15 residues. V was pared by 4 bases and J by 4 bases, with 7 bases of the junction left unmatched.

The chain recombines TRBV12-3 or TRBV12-4 with TRBJ2-1; D not certain. The V gene lost 0 bases and the J gene lost 13 bases, with 10 bases spanning the gap. This CDR3 region has 12 residues. The CDR3 DNA sequence: TGTGCCAGCAGTTTAGCGTGGGATAAACAGTTCTTC. This sequence encodes CASSLAWDKQFF.

A few counts support this clonotype. V is TRBV4-1 and J is TRBJ2-7, with 7 bases identical to TRBD1. Trimming took 3 bases from V and 4 from J; bases not matched to a gene: 9. This CDR3 is built from 15 residues. Per the germline V gene, CDR1 is MGHRA and CDR2 is YSYEKL. CDR3 DNA: TGCGCCAGCAGCCAGGAGCGTACAGGGGAATACGAGCAGTACGTC. It specifies CASSQERTGEYEQYV.

This sequence joins TRBV18 and TRBJ2-7; unclear D gene. The germline V gene encodes CDR1 KGHSH and CDR2 LQKENI. Trimming shortened V by 6 bases and J by 2 bases, and 11 bases separated the two germline ends. The CDR3 consists of 13 residues. The CDR3 DNA follows: TGTGCCAGCTCCCTCGGACGGGCCTACGAGCAGTACGTC. Translating it yields CASSLGRAYEQYV.

This clonotype was detected ten times or more. The CDR3 spells CASSNRGTDTQYF. The DNA of the CDR3 is TGTGCCAGCAGCAACAGGGGCACAGATACGCAGTATTTT. The rearrangement joins TRBV6-4 to TRBJ2-3; tentatively, D is TRBD1 (6 bases). The CDR3 covers 13 residues. Trimming removed 6 bases at V and 1 base at J, with 8 bases between. Per germline, CDR1 MRHNA and CDR2 SNTAGT.

This clonotype was counted between two and nine times. The chain couples TRBV7-9 to TRBJ2-7, with 8 nucleotides matching TRBD1. The CDR3 is 15 amino acids. The V gene end was trimmed by 5 bases and the J gene end by 1 base; junction bases not matched to a gene: 7. Germline V gives CDR1 SEHNR, CDR2 FQNEAQ (reference sequence). In nucleotides, the CDR3 is TGTGCCAGCAGCCCCGGACAGGGCAGTTCCTACGAGCAGTACTTC. It codes for CASSPGQGSSYEQYF. Filled out from reference TRBV7-9 and TRBJ2-7, the complete variable domain reads DTGVSQNPRHKITKRGQNVTFRCDPISEHNRLYWYRQTLGQGPEFLTYFQNEAQLEKSRLLSDRFSAERPKGSFSTLEIQRTEQGDSAMYLCASSPGQGSSYEQYFGPGTRLTVT.

Only a few counts were recorded for this clonotype. The rearrangement joins TRBV4-3 to TRBJ1-4, with a tentative D call TRBD1 (5 bases). The V gene lost 1 base and the J gene lost 10 bases, with 28 bases spanning the gap. The germline V gene has CDR1 LGHNA and CDR2 YSLEER. This CDR3 region has 19 residues. The CDR3 protein is CASSQAGPLTDSGGGKLFF. CDR3 bases: TGCGCCAGCAGCCAAGCCGGGCCCCTTACCGACAGCGGGGGTGGAAAACTGTTTTTT.

For the CDR3, the DNA is TGTGCCAGCAGTGGGAGCCGGTTCTATGGCTACACCTTC. This encodes CASSGSRFYGYTF. The chain employs TRBV27 and TRBJ1-2; D remains unclear. Between the trimmed V and J ends, which lost 5 bases and 4 bases, there was a span of 11 bases. The CDR3 runs 13 residues. Germline assignment: CDR1 MNHEY and CDR2 SMNVEV (reference sequence).

The V and J genes are TRBV12-3 or TRBV12-4 and TRBJ2-3; perhaps TRBD1 as D (6 bases). Trimming removed 6 bases at V and 4 bases at J, with 14 bases between. The CDR3 totals 14 residues. The CDR3 region has the DNA TGTGCCAGCAGCCCCAGGGGAAAGGCAGATACGCAGTATTTT. Its protein product is CASSPRGKADTQYF.

This clonotype has just a few counts. The chain employs TRBV29-1 and TRBJ2-7; D possibly corresponds to TRBD2 (6 bases). This CDR3 has 17 residues. The germline V gene has CDR1 SQVTM and CDR2 ANQGSEA. V lost 7 bases to trimming and J lost 2 bases, with 27 bases between them. The CDR3 coding sequence is TGCAGCGCCCGCTTTGGAGGGGTCGTTAGGCAAACCTACGAGCAGTACGTC. Its protein is CSARFGGVVRQTYEQYV.

This clonotype appeared a single time. For the CDR3, the DNA is TGTGCCAGCAGTTTCCAGCCACCGAATTCACCCCTCCACTTT. Translation gives CASSFQPPNSPLHF. This chain joins TRBV27 and TRBJ1-6; D gene ambiguous. V lost 3 bases and J lost 7, with 10 bases in between. The germline CDR1 and CDR2 sequences are MNHEY and SMNVEV (reference sequence). The CDR3 consists of 14 residues.

At least ten counts were recorded for this clonotype. The chain is built from TRBV12-3 or TRBV12-4 and TRBJ2-3, with a tentative D call TRBD1 (5 bases). Trimming shortened V by 3 bases and J by 5 bases, and 15 bases separated the two germline ends. The CDR3 has 15 residues. The DNA for the CDR3 is TGTGCCAGCAGTTTTGCCAGGGCAGGTGTAGATACGCAGTATTTT. It codes for CASSFARAGVDTQYF.

This clonotype was seen a few times. Here the CDR3 reads CAWDGGTDTQYF. As DNA, the CDR3 is TGTGCCTGGGACGGGGGTACAGATACGCAGTATTTT. The chain has TRBV30 and TRBJ2-3, with D possibly matching TRBD2 (6 bases). This CDR3 is built from 12 residues. Germline-derived CDR1 and CDR2 are GTSNPN and SVGIG (reference sequence). Trimming left V 5 bases short and J 3 bases short, with 9 bases between.

This CDR3 is CASSQDFGVWTDTQYF. The CDR3 bases are TGCGCCAGCAGCCAAGATTTCGGGGTCTGGACAGATACGCAGTATTTT. This chain connects TRBV4-3 to TRBJ2-3, with D possibly TRBD2 on 5 matching bases. CDR3 length: 16 residues. CDR1 LGHNA and CDR2 YSLEER come from the germline V gene. The V gene lost 0 bases and the J gene lost 3 bases, with 13 bases spanning the gap.